These 19 T cell receptor beta chains were sequenced from one sample in a study of blood T cell repertoires in COVID-19. Some clones are missing from TCRdb's copy, which holds only in-frame ones; the method was immunoSEQ multiplex PCR. Seen here are some 310,000 clones, roughly 90% observed once, and the top ten hold 0.95% to 1.3%. The sequencing input was peripheral blood. These receptors were obtained from a woman aged 40 to 49 with COVID-19, enrolled during active disease.

V gene TRBV27 combines with J gene TRBJ2-5, with D tentatively TRBD1 (6 bases). The V gene's germline CDR1 is MNHEY and CDR2 SMNVEV (reference sequence). The length of the CDR3 is 15 residues. Trimming cost V 4 bases and J 2 bases, with 14 bases left between them. The DNA for the CDR3 is TGTGCCAGCAGTTCGACGGACAGATTACAAGAGACCCAGTACTTC. It translates to CASSSTDRLQETQYF.

This sequence joins TRBV5-8 and TRBJ1-5; 8 nucleotides agree with TRBD1. This CDR3 is built from 16 residues. V was clipped by 4 bases and J by 1 base; unmatched bases: 7. Germline lookup yields CDR1 SGHTS and CDR2 YDEGEE. The DNA for the CDR3 is TGTGCCAGCAGCAAAGGGACAGGATTGAGCAATCAGCCCCAGCATTTT. It specifies CASSKGTGLSNQPQHF.

V usage is TRBV18 and J usage is TRBJ2-2, with TRBD1 matching over 7 bases. V lost 3 bases to trimming and J lost 1 base; unmatched junction nucleotides: 11. Per germline, CDR1 KGHSH and CDR2 LQKENI. This CDR3 contains 18 residues. In nucleotides, the CDR3 is TGTGCCAGCTCACCCCAAATATCCGGGACAGTGAACACCGGGGAGCTGTTTTTT. This encodes CASSPQISGTVNTGELFF.

The CDR3 loop is CASSLTGQGLRYEQYF. As DNA, the CDR3 is TGTGCCAGCAGCTTAACGGGGCAGGGTCTGCGATACGAGCAGTACTTC. This chain connects TRBV7-3 to TRBJ2-7; tentative D call: TRBD1 (5 bases). Germline lookup yields CDR1 SGHTA and CDR2 FQGTGA. This CDR3 region has 16 residues. With 0 bases removed from V and 4 bases from J, the gap between germline ends came to 16 bases.

The chain carries TRBV7-9 and TRBJ1-5, with TRBD1 identical over 7 bases. Germline loops: CDR1 SEHNR, CDR2 FQNEAQ (reference sequence). The CDR3 totals 17 residues. The J segment lost 0 bases and the V segment lost 4 bases, leaving 9 bases of the junction unmatched. Written as DNA, the CDR3 is TGTGCCAGCAGCTATACCCGGGACAGAGATAGCAATCAGCCCCAGCATTTT. It translates to CASSYTRDRDSNQPQHF. Based on the CDR3 plus reference TRBV7-9 and TRBJ1-5, the full variable domain is DTGVSQNPRHKITKRGQNVTFRCDPISEHNRLYWYRQTLGQGPEFLTYFQNEAQLEKSRLLSDRFSAERPKGSFSTLEIQRTEQGDSAMYLCASSYTRDRDSNQPQHFGDGTRLSIL.

The chain employs TRBV6-1 and TRBJ1-3; D unclear. From germline, CDR1 is MNHNS and CDR2 SASEGT. The CDR3 is made up of 15 amino acids. Trimming pared 3 bases from V and 8 bases from J, leaving 17 bases between. In nucleotides, the CDR3 is TGTGCCAGCAGTGACCCAAGGCCTCTCGGGGACACCATATATTTT. Protein product: CASSDPRPLGDTIYF.

The rearrangement links TRBV18 to TRBJ2-2; D is perhaps TRBD2 (5 bases). The CDR3 is made up of 16 amino acids. Trimming removed 0 bases from V and 1 base from J, with 9 bases in between. Germline V lookup: CDR1 KGHSH, CDR2 LQKENI. CDR3 sequence: CASSPPVGMNTGELFF. In nucleotides, the CDR3 is TGTGCCAGCTCACCACCCGTCGGGATGAACACCGGGGAGCTGTTTTTT.

V is TRBV19 and J is TRBJ1-2, with 9 bases that match TRBD1. Trimming removed 0 bases from V and 0 bases from J; junction bases left unmatched: 2. Per germline, CDR1 LNHDA and CDR2 SQIVND (reference sequence). There are 16 residues in the CDR3. The CDR3 loop reads CASSIDGTGSNYGYTF. CDR3 DNA sequence: TGTGCCAGTAGTATAGATGGGACAGGGTCTAACTATGGCTACACCTTC.

Of note for this clone: Germline is not matched at one junction end, which may reflect a read error. This chain joins TRBV5-6 and TRBJ1-5, with a weak D call TRBD1 (6 bases). The CDR3 consists of 14 residues. Germline V lookup: CDR1 SGHDT, CDR2 YYEEEE. The CDR3 protein is CASSLGDTYQPQHF. Written as DNA, the CDR3 is TGTGCCAGCAGTTTGGGGGACACGTATCAGCCCCAGCATTTT. The whole variable domain, remainder taken from reference TRBV5-6 and TRBJ1-5, is DAGVTQSPTHLIKTRGQQVTLRCSPKSGHDTVSWYQQALGQGPQFIFQYYEEEERQRGNFPDRFSGHQFPNYSSELNVNALLLGDSALYLCASSLGDTYQPQHFGDGTRLSIL.

This rearrangement joins TRBV9 to TRBJ2-7; 8 bases fit TRBD2. Germline CDR1 is SGDLS and CDR2 is YYNGEE. CDR3 length equals 14 residues. V lost 3 bases, J lost 1 base, and 3 bases stayed unmatched. CDR3 nucleotide sequence: TGTGCCAGCAGCGCTTCTAGCGGGTCCTACGAGCAGTACTTC. Translating it yields CASSASSGSYEQYF.

The rearrangement joins TRBV11-2 to TRBJ2-7; D is undetermined. Germline V CDR1 and CDR2: SGHAT, FQNNGV. CDR3 length: 15 residues. Trimming removed 1 base at V and 9 bases at J, with 19 bases between. CDR3 nucleotides: TGTGCCAGCAGCTTAGGAATCGACGGCCTCTCAGGGCAGTACTTC. Its translation is CASSLGIDGLSGQYF.

The rearrangement uses TRBV5-1 and TRBJ1-3, with 7 bases that match TRBD1. Germline CDR1 reads SGHRS; CDR2 reads YFSETQ. The CDR3 runs to 15 residues. V dropped 4 bases and J dropped 2; count of bases not matched to a gene: 6. The CDR3 here is CASSAGQAAGNTIYF. CDR3 sequence (DNA): TGCGCCAGCAGCGCCGGACAGGCAGCTGGAAACACCATATATTTT. Supplemented by reference TRBV5-1 and TRBJ1-3, the full variable domain reads KAGVTQTPRYLIKTRGQQVTLSCSPISGHRSVSWYQQTPGQGLQFLFEYFSETQRNKGNFPGRFSGRQFSNSRSEMNVSTLELGDSALYLCASSAGQAAGNTIYFGEGSWLTVV.

This chain connects TRBV24-1 to TRBJ1-2, with 8 bases aligning to TRBD1. The germline gives CDR1 KGHDR, CDR2 SFDVKD. The CDR3 length is 13 residues. V shed 3 bases and J 9 bases; nucleotides not matched to a gene: 5. The CDR3 loop is CATSDRQGWRYTF. The CDR3 DNA follows: TGTGCCACCAGTGATAGACAGGGGTGGCGCTACACCTTC.

V is TRBV24-1 and J is TRBJ1-2; D ambiguous. The V gene lost 1 base and the J gene lost 10 bases, with 12 bases spanning the gap. Germline-derived CDR1 and CDR2 are KGHDR and SFDVKD. This CDR3 region has 13 residues. The CDR3, as DNA: TGTGCCACCAGTGATTTTTCAGGCCTATCCTACACCTTC. Its protein is CATSDFSGLSYTF.

The chain employs TRBV7-9 and TRBJ1-4; D gene ambiguous. V lost 3 bases to trimming and J lost 8 bases, with 7 bases between them. Germline CDR1 reads SEHNR; CDR2 reads FQNEAQ (reference sequence). The CDR3 sequence is 12 residues long. As DNA, the CDR3 is TGTGCCAGCAGCTTGAGGGCCGAAAAACTGTTTTTT. Protein: CASSLRAEKLFF.

V usage is TRBV6-5 and J usage is TRBJ2-7, with 11 bases matching TRBD1. There are 15 residues in the CDR3. Germline trimming cut 6 bases from V and 1 base from J; bases unmatched to any gene: 5. Per germline, CDR1 MNHEY and CDR2 SVGAGI. CDR3 in DNA: TGTGCCAGCAGGACCGGGACAGGGGGTTCCTACGAGCAGTACTTC. It yields the protein CASRTGTGGSYEQYF.

The CDR3 bases are TGTGCCTGGAGCCAGGGGGCGCCTAATGAAAAACTGTTTTTT. Protein product: CAWSQGAPNEKLFF. This chain connects TRBV30 to TRBJ1-4, with 8 positions matching TRBD1. This CDR3 has 14 residues. Germline trimming cut 3 bases from V and 3 bases from J; bases unmatched to any gene: 3. Germline assignment: CDR1 GTSNPN and CDR2 SVGIG (reference sequence).

This clone has only a few counts. The rearrangement uses TRBV14 and TRBJ1-1, with 7 nucleotides matching TRBD1. V shed 5 bases, J shed 6 bases, and the junction held 12 bases outside the gene matches. CDR1 SGHDN and CDR2 FVKESK come from the germline V gene. The CDR3 length is 15 residues. The DNA for the CDR3 is TGTGCCAGCAGCTCAACGACAGGGAGGATCGCTGAAGCTTTCTTT. It codes for CASSSTTGRIAEAFF.

V usage is TRBV28 and J usage is TRBJ2-7; D remains unclear. Germline-derived CDR1 and CDR2 are MDHEN and SYDVKM. The CDR3 totals 11 residues. Trimming removed 3 bases at V and 6 bases at J, with 6 bases between. In DNA form, the CDR3 reads TGTGCCAGCAGTTTGAGGAGCGAGCAGTACTTC. Translation gives CASSLRSEQYF.